This entry concerns a single T cell receptor (beta chain). Its antigen is currently unknown. These data originate in a study of T cell responses to AZD1222 COVID-19 vaccine. Findings and caveats of the study: Vaccine-associated CD4 TCRs spanned spike, dominant at 160-218 and 743-854. Increases in Spike-specific TCR breadth and depth were seen after two AZD1222 doses.

CDR3 size: 12 residues. Between the trimmed V and J ends, which lost 6 bases and 6 bases, there was a span of 9 bases. The germline V gene has CDR1 LNHNV and CDR2 YYDKDF (reference sequence). Sequencing was performed with immunoSEQ multiplex PCR; in TCRdb, only in-frame clones are kept and a portion is missing. Of more than 75,000 clones in the sample, 92% were seen once. The genes are TRBV15 and TRBJ2-1; tentatively, D is TRBD2 (5 bases). This TCR came from an adult in good health. The source material was peripheral blood, sampled on day 0 of AZD1222 vaccination. This CDR3 is CATSFRGNEQFF. The CDR3 nucleotides read TGTGCCACCAGTTTCCGGGGCAATGAGCAGTTCTTC.